This TCR beta chain was observed in a study of CD8 T cells in ankylosing spondylitis. Study-level results: Disease-linked clones reportedly showed significant enrichment in matched ankylosing spondylitis synovial fluid. The study identified a TCR beta motif of several highly homologous variants that appeared characteristic of ankylosing spondylitis blood.

TCR beta libraries were made by quantitative 5'-RACE with molecular barcodes. TCRdb redid the calling of the 5' RACE reads with MiXCR, one entry per CDR3 protein. The sample includes around 890,000 distinct CDR3 sequences, 12% of them seen just once. Germline CDR1 and CDR2: SGHTA and FQGNSA. The CDR3 is made up of 19 amino acids. V trimming: 3 bases; J trimming: 1 base; junction bases outside the gene matches: 15. This clonotype was observed a handful of times. Its antigen is as yet unknown. The TCR originated in a male donor with ankylosing spondylitis. The sequenced material came from blood, either unsorted or a sorted T cell fraction (not recorded which). The chain links TRBV7-2 to TRBJ2-3; 8 positions agree with TRBD2. The CDR3 protein is CASSFAYGLSGRGTDTQYF. CDR3 coding DNA: TGTGCCAGCAGCTTTGCGTACGGGTTGAGCGGGAGAGGCACAGATACGCAGTATTTT. The full variable domain, in which reference TRBV7-2 and TRBJ2-3 provide the parts outside the CDR3, is GAGVSQSPSNKVTEKGKDVELRCDPISGHTALYWYRQSLGQGLEFLIYFQGNSAPDKSGLPSDRFSAERTGGSVSTLTIQRTQQEDSAVYLCASSFAYGLSGRGTDTQYFGPGTRLTVL.